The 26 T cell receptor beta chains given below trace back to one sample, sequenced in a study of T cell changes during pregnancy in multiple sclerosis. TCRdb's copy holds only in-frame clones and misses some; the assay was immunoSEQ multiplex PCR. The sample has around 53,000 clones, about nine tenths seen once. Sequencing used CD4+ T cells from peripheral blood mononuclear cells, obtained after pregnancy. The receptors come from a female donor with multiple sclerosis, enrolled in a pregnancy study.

CDR3 DNA sequence: TGTGCCAGCAGCGACCGACAGGGGGCGAGGCCCAAGGAAAACTACTATGGCTACACCTTC. Translation gives CASSDRQGARPKENYYGYTF. The rearrangement joins TRBV9 to TRBJ1-2; TRBD1 matches at 10 bases. Germline CDR1 SGDLS, CDR2 YYNGEE. Losses at the gene ends were 3 bases for V and 3 bases for J; bases not matched to a gene: 20. CDR3 length: 20 amino acids. Full variable domain (rest looked up from reference TRBV9 and TRBJ1-2): DSGVTQTPKHLITATGQRVTLRCSPRSGDLSVYWYQQSLDQGLQFLIQYYNGEERAKGNILERFSAQQFPDLHSELNLSSLELGDSALYFCASSDRQGARPKENYYGYTFGSGTRLTVV.

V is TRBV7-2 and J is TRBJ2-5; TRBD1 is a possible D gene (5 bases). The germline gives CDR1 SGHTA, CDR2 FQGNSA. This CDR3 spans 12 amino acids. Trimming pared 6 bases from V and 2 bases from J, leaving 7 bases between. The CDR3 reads CASSRQQETQYF. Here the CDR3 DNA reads TGTGCCAGCAGTCGACAGCAAGAGACCCAGTACTTC.

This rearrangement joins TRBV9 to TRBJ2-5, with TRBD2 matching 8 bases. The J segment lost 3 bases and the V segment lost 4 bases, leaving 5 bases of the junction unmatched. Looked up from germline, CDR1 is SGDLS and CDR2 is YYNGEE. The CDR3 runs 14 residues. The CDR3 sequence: CASSPFSGEETQYF. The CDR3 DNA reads TGTGCCAGCAGCCCATTTAGCGGGGAAGAGACCCAGTACTTC. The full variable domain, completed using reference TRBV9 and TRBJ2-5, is DSGVTQTPKHLITATGQRVTLRCSPRSGDLSVYWYQQSLDQGLQFLIQYYNGEERAKGNILERFSAQQFPDLHSELNLSSLELGDSALYFCASSPFSGEETQYFGPGTRLLVL.

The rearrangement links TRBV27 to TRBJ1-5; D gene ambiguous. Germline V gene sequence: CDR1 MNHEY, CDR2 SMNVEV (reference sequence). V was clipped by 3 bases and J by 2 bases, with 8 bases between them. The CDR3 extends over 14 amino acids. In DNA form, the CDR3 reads TGTGCCAGCAGTTTCCGGTCCGGCAATCAGCCCCAGCATTTT. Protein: CASSFRSGNQPQHF.

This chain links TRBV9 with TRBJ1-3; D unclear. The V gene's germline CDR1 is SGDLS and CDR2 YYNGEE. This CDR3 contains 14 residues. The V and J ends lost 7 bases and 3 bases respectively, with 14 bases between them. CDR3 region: CASGRIAGGNTIYF. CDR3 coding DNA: TGTGCCAGCGGCCGTATCGCAGGTGGAAACACCATATATTTT.

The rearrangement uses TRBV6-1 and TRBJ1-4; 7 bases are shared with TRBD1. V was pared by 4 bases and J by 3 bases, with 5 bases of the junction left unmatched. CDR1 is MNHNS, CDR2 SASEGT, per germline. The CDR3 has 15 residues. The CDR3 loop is CASSAQGVANEKLFF. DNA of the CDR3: TGTGCCAGCAGTGCCCAGGGGGTCGCTAATGAAAAACTGTTTTTT.

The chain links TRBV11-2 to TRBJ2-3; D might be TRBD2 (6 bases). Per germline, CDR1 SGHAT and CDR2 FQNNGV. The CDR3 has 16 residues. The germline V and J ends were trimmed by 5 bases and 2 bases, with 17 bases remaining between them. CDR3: CASSQRRGTYTDTQYF. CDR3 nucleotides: TGTGCCAGCAGCCAACGGCGGGGCACTTACACAGATACGCAGTATTTT.

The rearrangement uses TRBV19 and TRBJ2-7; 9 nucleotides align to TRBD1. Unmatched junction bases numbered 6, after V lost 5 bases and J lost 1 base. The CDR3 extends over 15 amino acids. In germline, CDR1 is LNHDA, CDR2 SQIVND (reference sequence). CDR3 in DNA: TGTGCCAGTAGTTCGCCGGGACAGGGTTCCTACGAGCAGTACTTC. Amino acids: CASSSPGQGSYEQYF. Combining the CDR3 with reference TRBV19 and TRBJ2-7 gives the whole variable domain DGGITQSPKYLFRKEGQNVTLSCEQNLNHDAMYWYRQDPGQGLRLIYYSQIVNDFQKGDIAEGYSVSREKKESFPLTVTSAQKNPTAFYLCASSSPGQGSYEQYFGPGTRLTVT.

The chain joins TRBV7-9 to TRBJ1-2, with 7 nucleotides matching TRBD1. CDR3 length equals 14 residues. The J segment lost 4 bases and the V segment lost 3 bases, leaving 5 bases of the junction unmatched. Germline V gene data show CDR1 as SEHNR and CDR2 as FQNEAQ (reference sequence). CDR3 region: CASSFQQGTYGYTF. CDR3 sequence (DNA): TGTGCCAGCAGCTTCCAACAGGGGACCTATGGCTACACCTTC.

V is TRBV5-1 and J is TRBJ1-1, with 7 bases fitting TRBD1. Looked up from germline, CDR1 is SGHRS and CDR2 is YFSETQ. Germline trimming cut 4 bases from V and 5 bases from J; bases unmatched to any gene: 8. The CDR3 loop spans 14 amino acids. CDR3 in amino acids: CASSLTGPRTEAFF. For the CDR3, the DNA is TGCGCCAGCAGCCTGACAGGGCCACGGACTGAAGCTTTCTTT.

CDR3 in amino acids: CASSKRESGANVLTF. In nucleotides, the CDR3 is TGTGCCAGCAGTAAGAGGGAGTCCGGGGCCAACGTCCTGACTTTC. The chain joins TRBV6-6 to TRBJ2-6; D is perhaps TRBD2 (5 bases). The V and J ends lost 5 bases and 4 bases respectively, with 12 bases between them. Germline lookup yields CDR1 MNHNY and CDR2 SVGAGI (reference sequence). The CDR3 is 15 amino acids.

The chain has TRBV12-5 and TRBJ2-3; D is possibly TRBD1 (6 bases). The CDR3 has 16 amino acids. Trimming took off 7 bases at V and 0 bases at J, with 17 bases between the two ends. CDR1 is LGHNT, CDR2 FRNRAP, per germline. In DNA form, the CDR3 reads TGTGCTAGTGCCACCGGCCAGGGGATCAGCACAGATACGCAGTATTTT. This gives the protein CASATGQGISTDTQYF.

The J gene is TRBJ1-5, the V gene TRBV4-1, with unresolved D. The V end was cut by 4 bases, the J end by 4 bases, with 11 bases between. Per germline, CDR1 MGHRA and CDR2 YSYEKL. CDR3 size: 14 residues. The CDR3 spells CASSLTGFNQPQHF. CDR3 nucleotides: TGCGCCAGCAGCCTTACTGGTTTTAATCAGCCCCAGCATTTT.

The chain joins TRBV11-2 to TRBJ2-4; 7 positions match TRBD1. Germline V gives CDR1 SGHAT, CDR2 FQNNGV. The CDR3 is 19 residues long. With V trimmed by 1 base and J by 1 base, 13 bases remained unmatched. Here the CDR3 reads CASSLANTGVGSAKNIQYF. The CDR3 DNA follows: TGTGCCAGCAGCTTAGCCAACACAGGGGTCGGGTCGGCCAAAAACATTCAGTACTTC.

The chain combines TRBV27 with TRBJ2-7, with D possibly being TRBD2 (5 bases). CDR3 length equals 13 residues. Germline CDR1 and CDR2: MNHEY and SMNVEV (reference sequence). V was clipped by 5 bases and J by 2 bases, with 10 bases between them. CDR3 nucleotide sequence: TGTGCCAGCAGTGCTAGGGAGACCTACGAGCAGTACTTC. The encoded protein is CASSARETYEQYF.

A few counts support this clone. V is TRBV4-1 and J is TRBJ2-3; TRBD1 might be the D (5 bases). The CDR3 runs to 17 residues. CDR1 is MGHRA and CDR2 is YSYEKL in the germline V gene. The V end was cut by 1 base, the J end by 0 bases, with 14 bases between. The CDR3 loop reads CASSQVGRQVSTDTQYF. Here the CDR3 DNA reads TGCGCCAGCAGCCAAGTGGGGCGGCAGGTTAGCACAGATACGCAGTATTTT.

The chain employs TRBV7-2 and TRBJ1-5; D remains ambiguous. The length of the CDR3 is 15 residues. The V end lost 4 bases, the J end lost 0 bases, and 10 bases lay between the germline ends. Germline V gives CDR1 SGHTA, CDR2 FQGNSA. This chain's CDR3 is CASSSRFGSNQPQHF. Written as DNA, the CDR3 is TGTGCCAGCAGCTCCCGATTCGGTAGCAATCAGCCCCAGCATTTT.

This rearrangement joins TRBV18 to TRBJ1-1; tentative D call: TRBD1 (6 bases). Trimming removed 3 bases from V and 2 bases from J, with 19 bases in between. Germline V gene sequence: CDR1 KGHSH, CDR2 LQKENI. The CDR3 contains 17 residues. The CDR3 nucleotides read TGTGCCAGCTCACCTCGTGTTGGGGGGGCCTACAACACTGAAGCTTTCTTT. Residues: CASSPRVGGAYNTEAFF.

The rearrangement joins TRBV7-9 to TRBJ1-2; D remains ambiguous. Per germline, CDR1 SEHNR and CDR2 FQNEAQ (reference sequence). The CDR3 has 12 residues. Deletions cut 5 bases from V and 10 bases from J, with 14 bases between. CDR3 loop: CASSPEIGDYTF. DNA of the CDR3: TGTGCCAGCAGCCCGGAAATCGGGGACTACACCTTC.

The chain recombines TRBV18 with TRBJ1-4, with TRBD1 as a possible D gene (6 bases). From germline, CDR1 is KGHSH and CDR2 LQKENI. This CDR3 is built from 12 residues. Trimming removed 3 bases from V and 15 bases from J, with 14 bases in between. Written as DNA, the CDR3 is TGTGCCAGCTCACCGCCACAGGGCTGGATGTTTTTT. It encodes CASSPPQGWMFF.

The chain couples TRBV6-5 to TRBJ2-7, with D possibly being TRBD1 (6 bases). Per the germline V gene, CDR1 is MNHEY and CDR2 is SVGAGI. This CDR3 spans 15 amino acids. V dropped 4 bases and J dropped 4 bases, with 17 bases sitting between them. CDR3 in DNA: TGTGCCAGCAGTTCAACCCACGGGACACTGTACGAGCAGTACTTC. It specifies CASSSTHGTLYEQYF.

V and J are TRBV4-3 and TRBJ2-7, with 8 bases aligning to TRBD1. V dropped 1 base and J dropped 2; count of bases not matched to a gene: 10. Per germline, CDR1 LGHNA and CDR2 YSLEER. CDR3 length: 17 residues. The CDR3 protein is CASSQAATSGQAYEQYF. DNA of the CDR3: TGCGCCAGCAGCCAAGCAGCCACCTCGGGACAGGCCTACGAGCAGTACTTC.

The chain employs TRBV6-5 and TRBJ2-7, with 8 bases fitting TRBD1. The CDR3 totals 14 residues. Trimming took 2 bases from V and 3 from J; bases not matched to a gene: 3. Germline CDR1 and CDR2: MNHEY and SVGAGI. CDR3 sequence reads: CASSYAGGLYEQYF. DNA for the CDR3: TGTGCCAGCAGTTACGCAGGGGGCCTCTACGAGCAGTACTTC.

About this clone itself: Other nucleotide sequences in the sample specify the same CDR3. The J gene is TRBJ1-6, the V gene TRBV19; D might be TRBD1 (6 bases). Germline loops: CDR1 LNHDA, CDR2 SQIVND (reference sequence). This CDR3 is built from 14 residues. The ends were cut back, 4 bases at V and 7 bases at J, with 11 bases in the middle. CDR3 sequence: CASSRTEGNSPLHF. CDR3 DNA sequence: TGTGCCAGTAGTAGGACAGAAGGAAATTCACCCCTCCACTTT.

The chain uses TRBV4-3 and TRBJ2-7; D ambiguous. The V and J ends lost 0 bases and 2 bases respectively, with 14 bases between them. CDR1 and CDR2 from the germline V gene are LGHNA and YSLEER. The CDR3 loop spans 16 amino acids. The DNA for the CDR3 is TGCGCCAGCAGCCAAGAAAGAATGGCAGGCCCCTACGAGCAGTACTTC. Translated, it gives CASSQERMAGPYEQYF.

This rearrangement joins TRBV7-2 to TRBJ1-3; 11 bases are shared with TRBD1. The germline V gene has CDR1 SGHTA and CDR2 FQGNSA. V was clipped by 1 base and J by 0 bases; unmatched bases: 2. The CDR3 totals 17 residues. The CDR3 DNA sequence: TGTGCCAGCAGCTTAGGGGGACAGGGGGTCTCTGGAAACACCATATATTTT. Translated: CASSLGGQGVSGNTIYF.